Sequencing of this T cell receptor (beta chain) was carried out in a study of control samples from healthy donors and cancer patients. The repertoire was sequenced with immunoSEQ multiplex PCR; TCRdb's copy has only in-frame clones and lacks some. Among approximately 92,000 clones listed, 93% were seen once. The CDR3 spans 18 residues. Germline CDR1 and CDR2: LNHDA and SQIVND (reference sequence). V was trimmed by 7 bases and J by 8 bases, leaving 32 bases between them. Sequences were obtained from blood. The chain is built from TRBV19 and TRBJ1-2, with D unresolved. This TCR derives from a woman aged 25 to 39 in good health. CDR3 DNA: TGTGCCAGTAAATTGGGCGCCTTCGGGTACTCTAAGGCGAAAGGCTACACCTTC. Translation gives CASKLGAFGYSKAKGYTF.